The clone carrying this T cell receptor (beta chain) appeared a single time. Its antigen is as yet unknown. Elective cesarean births at roughly 35-43 weeks, without labor or membrane rupture, supplied the cord blood. Live Annexin V-negative naive CD3+CD8+CD45RA+CCR7+ T cells were sorted. The sample belongs to a study of naive CD8 T cells in extremely preterm neonates. Study-wide findings and caveats: Relative to older groups, preterm infants had shorter, less trimmed CDR3s with fewer N additions. Compared with all age groups, preterm neonates showed less repertoire richness. Preterm neonates shared more CDR3 nucleotide sequences (roughly 2.7%) than older groups.

This table comes from immunoSEQ multiplex PCR, and its TCRdb copy is limited to in-frame clones, with some not included. The data contain over 4,500 clones, roughly 97% of them singletons. The sequence came from a newborn in good health. Sample: naive CD8+ T cells from cord blood.

The CDR3 is CASSRAGEAEQYF. The CDR3 bases are TGTGCCAGCAGCCGGGCGGGAGAGGCCGAGCAGTACTTC. The rearrangement uses TRBV7-9 and TRBJ2-7; the match to TRBD2 covers 7 bases. J gave up 6 bases and V 5 bases, and 7 bases lay outside the gene matches. Germline loops: CDR1 SEHNR, CDR2 FQNEAQ (reference sequence). CDR3 length: 13 amino acids. The full variable domain, in which reference TRBV7-9 and TRBJ2-7 provide the parts outside the CDR3, is DTGVSQNPRHKITKRGQNVTFRCDPISEHNRLYWYRQTLGQGPEFLTYFQNEAQLEKSRLLSDRFSAERPKGSFSTLEIQRTEQGDSAMYLCASSRAGEAEQYFGPGTRLTVT.